These 5 T cell receptor beta chains were sequenced from one sample in a study of monozygotic twins with inflammatory bowel disease. TCRdb re-analyzed the 5' RACE reads; it lists each CDR3 protein once, without DNA. The table lists roughly 150,000 distinct CDR3 sequences, with 1% to 1.5% in the top ten. Sequencing used blood. All receptors derive from a human donor with ulcerative colitis or Crohn's disease, or a healthy co-twin of an affected twin (not recorded which).

The chain employs TRBV6-5 and TRBJ2-1; as DNA is missing, the TRBD1 call by TCRdb cannot be tested. This CDR3 is built from 11 residues. The germline V gene has CDR1 MNHEY and CDR2 SVGAGI. The CDR3 sequence: CASSRGNEQFF.

The chain joins TRBV20-1 to TRBJ2-1; TCRdb's assignment of TRBD2 cannot be checked, as there is no DNA. The CDR3 has 13 residues. Per germline, CDR1 DFQATT and CDR2 SNEGSKA (reference sequence). The CDR3 sequence: CSDLPRRTNEQFF.

The chain joins TRBV5-5 to TRBJ2-5; TCRdb's assignment of TRBD2 cannot be checked, as there is no DNA. Looked up from germline, CDR1 is SGHKS and CDR2 is YYEKEE (reference sequence). The CDR3 sequence is 16 residues long. This chain's CDR3 is CASSKSSGSAPETQYF.

The J gene is TRBJ1-2, the V gene TRBV7-2; without DNA, the TCRdb call of TRBD1 cannot be checked. Per germline, CDR1 SGHTA and CDR2 FQGNSA. There are 13 residues in the CDR3. CDR3 residues: CASSSWTGGGYTF.

V usage is TRBV4-3 and J usage is TRBJ1-5. Germline V gene data show CDR1 as LGHNA and CDR2 as YSLEER. The CDR3 sequence is 15 residues long. The CDR3 loop reads CASSQGFYSNQPQHF.